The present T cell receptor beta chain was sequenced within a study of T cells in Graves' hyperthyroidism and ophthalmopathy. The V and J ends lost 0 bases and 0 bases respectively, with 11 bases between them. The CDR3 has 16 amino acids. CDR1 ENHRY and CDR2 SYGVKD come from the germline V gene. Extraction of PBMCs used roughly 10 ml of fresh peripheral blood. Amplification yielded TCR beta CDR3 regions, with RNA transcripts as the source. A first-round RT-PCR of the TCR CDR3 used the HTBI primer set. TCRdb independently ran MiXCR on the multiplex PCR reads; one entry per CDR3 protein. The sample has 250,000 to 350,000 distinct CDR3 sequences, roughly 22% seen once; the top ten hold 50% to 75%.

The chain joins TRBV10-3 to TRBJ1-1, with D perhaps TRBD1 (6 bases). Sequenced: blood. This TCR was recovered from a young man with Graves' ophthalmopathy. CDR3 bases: TGTGCCATCAGTGAGTCGTCTGGACAGATGAACACTGAAGCTTTCTTT. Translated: CAISESSGQMNTEAFF.